What follows is one T cell receptor (beta chain) and its context. Original analysis: Researchers report that nucleated cell counts were estimated from reference gene primer amplification. Assay used: immunoSEQ multiplex PCR; TCRdb lists only in-frame clones, some missing. The DNA was the basis for D and trimming; V, J and clone size are from that table. The data show more than 200,000 clones, 85% to 90% seen once. The sample is drawn from a study of blood T cell repertoires in COVID-19. Study-level background: Sample material is recorded as cDNA or gDNA derived from T cells, B-cell-depleted T cells, or PBMCs.

The CDR3 is 16 amino acids. Trimming stripped 4 bases from V and 4 bases from J, with 17 bases between. Per germline, CDR1 MNHEY and CDR2 SVGEGT. The Seattle site enrolled patients during active infection and followed them longitudinally. The chain links TRBV6-2 or TRBV6-3 to TRBJ1-5; D not resolved. This sequence was found in a woman in her forties or fifties with COVID-19, enrolled during active disease. The sequenced sample was peripheral blood. CDR3 sequence: CASSLPGNFWNQPQHF. In DNA form, the CDR3 reads TGTGCCAGCAGTTTACCGGGAAACTTTTGGAATCAGCCCCAGCATTTT.